This record covers a single T cell receptor (beta chain). Clinical history reported by participants formed the basis on which cohorts were assigned. The sample comes from a study of blood T cell repertoires in COVID-19. In the study's own analysis: Researchers report that nucleated cell counts were estimated from reference gene primer amplification. Sequencing was performed with immunoSEQ multiplex PCR; in TCRdb, only in-frame clones are kept and a portion is missing. Clone size and V and J calls were adopted from that table, with D and trimming inferred from the DNA. The sample consists of 300,000 to 350,000 clones, roughly 89% of them appearing once. The germline CDR1 and CDR2 sequences are KGHDR and SFDVKD. Trimming took 7 bases from V and 7 from J; bases not matched to a gene: 6. The length of the CDR3 is 15 residues.

The chain is built from TRBV24-1 and TRBJ2-1, with 13 bases matching TRBD2. The sequenced sample consisted of PBMCs or T cells enriched from blood (not recorded which). The source of this sequence is a woman younger than 30 with acute COVID-19. This CDR3 reads CATRGTSGNSNEQFF. CDR3 nucleotide sequence: TGTGCCACCAGGGGGACTAGCGGGAATTCGAATGAGCAGTTCTTC.